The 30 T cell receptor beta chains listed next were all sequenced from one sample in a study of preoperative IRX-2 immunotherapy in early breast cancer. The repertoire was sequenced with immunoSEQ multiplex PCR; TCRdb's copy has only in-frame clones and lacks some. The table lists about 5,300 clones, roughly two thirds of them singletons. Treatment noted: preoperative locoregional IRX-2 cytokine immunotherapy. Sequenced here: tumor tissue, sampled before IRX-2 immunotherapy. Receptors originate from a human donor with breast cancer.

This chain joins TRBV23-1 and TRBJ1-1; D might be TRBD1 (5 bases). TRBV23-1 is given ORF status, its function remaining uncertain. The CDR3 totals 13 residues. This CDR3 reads CTGGAHHCTEAFF. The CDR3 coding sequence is TGCACCGGTGGGGCCCACCATTGCACTGAAGCTTTCTTT.

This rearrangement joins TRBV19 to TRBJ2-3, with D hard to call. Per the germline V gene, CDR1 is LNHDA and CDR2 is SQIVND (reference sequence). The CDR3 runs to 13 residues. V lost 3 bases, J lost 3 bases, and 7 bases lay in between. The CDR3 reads CASSIALTDTQYF. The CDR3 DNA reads TGTGCCAGTAGTATTGCGTTGACAGATACGCAGTATTTT.

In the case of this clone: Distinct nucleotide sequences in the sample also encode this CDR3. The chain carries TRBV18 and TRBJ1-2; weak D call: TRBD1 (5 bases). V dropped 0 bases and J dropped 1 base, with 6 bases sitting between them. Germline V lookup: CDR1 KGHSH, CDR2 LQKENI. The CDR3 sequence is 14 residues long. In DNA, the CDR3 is TGTGCCAGCTCACCACCGCAGGGTAACTATGGCTACACCTTC. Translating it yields CASSPPQGNYGYTF.

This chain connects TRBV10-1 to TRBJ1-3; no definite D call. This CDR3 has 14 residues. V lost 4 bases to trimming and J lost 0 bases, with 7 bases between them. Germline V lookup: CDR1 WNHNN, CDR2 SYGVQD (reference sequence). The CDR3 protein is CASSGDISGNTIYF. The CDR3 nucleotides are TGCGCCAGCAGTGGAGACATCTCTGGAAACACCATATATTTT.

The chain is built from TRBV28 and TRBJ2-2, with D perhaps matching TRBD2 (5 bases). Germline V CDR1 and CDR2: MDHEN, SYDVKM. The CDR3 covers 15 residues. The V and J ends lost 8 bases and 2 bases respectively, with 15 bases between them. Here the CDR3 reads CASYPSGTNTGELFF. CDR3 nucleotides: TGTGCCAGCTACCCAAGCGGTACAAACACCGGGGAGCTGTTTTTT.

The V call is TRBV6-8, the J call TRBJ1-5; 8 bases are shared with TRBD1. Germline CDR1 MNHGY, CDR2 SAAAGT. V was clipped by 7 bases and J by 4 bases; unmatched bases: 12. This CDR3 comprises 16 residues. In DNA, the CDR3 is TGTGCCAGCAACCCTCCCGGGACAGGTCGTAATCAGCCCCAGCATTTT. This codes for CASNPPGTGRNQPQHF.

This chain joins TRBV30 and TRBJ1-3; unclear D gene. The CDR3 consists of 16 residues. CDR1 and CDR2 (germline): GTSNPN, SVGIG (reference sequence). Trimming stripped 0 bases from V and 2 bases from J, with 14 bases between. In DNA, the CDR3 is TGTGCCTGGAGTGTACTGTCTTCCGGAGCTGGAAACACCATATATTTT. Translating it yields CAWSVLSSGAGNTIYF.

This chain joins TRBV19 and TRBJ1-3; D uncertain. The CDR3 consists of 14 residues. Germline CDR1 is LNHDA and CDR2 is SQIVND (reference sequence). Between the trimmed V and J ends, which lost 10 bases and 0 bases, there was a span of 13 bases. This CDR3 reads CATRAFISGNTIYF. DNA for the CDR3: TGTGCCACCCGGGCCTTCATCTCTGGAAACACCATATATTTT.

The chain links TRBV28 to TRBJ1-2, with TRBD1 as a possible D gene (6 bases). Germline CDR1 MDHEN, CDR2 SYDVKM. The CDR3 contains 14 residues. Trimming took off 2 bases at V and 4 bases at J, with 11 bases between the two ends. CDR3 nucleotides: TGTGCCAGCAGTTTACAACAGGGTGCCTATGGCTACACCTTC. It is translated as CASSLQQGAYGYTF.

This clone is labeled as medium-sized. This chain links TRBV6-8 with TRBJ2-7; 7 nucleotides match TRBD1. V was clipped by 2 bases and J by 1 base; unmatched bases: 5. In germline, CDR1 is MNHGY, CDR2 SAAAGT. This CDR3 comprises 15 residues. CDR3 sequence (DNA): TGTGCCAGCAGTTACAGGCGGACAGGATCCTACGAGCAGTACTTC. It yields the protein CASSYRRTGSYEQYF.

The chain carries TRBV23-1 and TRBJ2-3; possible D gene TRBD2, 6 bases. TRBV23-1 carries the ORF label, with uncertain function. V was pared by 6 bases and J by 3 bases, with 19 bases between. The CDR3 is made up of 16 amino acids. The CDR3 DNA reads TGCGCCAGCAGCCAAGGAGACCGGGACTTAACAGATACGCAGTATTTT. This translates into CASSQGDRDLTDTQYF.

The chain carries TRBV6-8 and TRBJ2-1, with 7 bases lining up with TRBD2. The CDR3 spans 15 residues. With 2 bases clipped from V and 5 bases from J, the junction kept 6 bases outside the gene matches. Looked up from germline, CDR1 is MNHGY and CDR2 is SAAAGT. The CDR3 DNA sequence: TGTGCCAGCAGTTACGGAGCGGGATTAAACAATGAGCAGTTCTTC. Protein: CASSYGAGLNNEQFF.

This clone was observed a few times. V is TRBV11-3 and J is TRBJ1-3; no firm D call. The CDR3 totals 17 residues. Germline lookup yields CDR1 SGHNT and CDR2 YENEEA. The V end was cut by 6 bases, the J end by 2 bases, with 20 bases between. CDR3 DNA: TGTGCCAGCAGAGACAACGGACGGCCCCAGCCTGGAAACACCATATATTTT. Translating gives CASRDNGRPQPGNTIYF.

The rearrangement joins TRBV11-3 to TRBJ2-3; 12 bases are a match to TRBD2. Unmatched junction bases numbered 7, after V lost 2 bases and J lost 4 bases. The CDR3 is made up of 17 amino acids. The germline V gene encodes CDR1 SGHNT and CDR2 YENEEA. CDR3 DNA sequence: TGTGCCAGCAGCTTATTGGCGCTAGCGGGAGGGGCAGATACGCAGTATTTT. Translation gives CASSLLALAGGADTQYF. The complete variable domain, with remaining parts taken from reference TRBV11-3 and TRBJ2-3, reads EAGVVQSPRYKIIEKKQPVAFWCNPISGHNTLYWYLQNLGQGPELLIRYENEEAVDDSQLPKDRFSAERLKGVDSTLKIQPAELGDSAVYLCASSLLALAGGADTQYFGPGTRLTVL.

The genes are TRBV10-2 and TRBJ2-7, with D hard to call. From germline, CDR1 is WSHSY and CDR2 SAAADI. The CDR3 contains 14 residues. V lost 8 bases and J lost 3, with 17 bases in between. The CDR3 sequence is CASQVPSSIYEQYF. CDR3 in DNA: TGCGCCAGCCAAGTCCCTTCTTCTATCTACGAGCAGTACTTC.

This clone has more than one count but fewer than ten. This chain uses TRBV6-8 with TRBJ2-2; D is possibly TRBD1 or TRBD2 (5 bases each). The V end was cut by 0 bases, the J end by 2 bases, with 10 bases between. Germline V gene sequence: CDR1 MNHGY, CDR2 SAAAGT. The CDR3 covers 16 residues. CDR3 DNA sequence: TGTGCCAGCAGTTACTCGGGACGGGTAAACACCGGGGAGCTGTTTTTT. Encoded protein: CASSYSGRVNTGELFF.

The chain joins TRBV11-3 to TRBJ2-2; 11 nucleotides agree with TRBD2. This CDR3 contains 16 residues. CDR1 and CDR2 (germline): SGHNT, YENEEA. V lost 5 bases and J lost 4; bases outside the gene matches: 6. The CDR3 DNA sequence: TGTGCCAGCAGCCCTGGGACTAGCGGTTTCACCGGGGAGCTGTTTTTT. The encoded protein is CASSPGTSGFTGELFF.

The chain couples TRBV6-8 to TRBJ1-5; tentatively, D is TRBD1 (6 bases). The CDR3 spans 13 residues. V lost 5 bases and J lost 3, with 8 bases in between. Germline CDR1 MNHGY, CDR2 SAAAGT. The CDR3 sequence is CASSQGNNQPQHF. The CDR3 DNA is TGTGCCAGCAGTCAGGGGAACAATCAGCCCCAGCATTTT.

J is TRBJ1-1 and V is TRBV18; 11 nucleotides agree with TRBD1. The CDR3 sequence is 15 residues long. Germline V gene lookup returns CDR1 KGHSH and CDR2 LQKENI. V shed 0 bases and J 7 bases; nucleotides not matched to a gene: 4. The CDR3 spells CASSPPDRGLGEAFF. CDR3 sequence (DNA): TGTGCCAGCTCACCACCGGACAGGGGGCTCGGTGAAGCTTTCTTT.

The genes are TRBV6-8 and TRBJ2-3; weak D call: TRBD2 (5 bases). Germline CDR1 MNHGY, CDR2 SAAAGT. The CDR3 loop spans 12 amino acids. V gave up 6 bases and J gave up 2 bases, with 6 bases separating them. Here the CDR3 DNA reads TGTGCCAGCAGCCGGGACACAGATACGCAGTATTTT. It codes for CASSRDTDTQYF.

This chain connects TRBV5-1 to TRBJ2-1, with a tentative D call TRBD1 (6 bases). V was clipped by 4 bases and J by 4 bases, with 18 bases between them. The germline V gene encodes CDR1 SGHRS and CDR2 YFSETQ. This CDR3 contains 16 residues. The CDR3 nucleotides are TGCGCCAGCAGCCCCTATGGGGGCTCCGTATACAATGAGCAGTTCTTC. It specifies CASSPYGGSVYNEQFF.

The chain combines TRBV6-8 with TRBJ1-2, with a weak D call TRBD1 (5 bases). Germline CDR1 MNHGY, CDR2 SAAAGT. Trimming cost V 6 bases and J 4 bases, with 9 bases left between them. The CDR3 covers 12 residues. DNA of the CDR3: TGTGCCAGCAGCCGGGACGGCTATGGCTACACCTTC. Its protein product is CASSRDGYGYTF.

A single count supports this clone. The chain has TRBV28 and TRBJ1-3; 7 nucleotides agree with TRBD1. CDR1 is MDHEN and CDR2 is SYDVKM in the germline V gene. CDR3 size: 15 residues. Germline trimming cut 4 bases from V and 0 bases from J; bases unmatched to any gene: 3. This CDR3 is CASSSRQGSGNTIYF. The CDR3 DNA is TGTGCCAGCAGTTCGAGACAGGGCTCTGGAAACACCATATATTTT.

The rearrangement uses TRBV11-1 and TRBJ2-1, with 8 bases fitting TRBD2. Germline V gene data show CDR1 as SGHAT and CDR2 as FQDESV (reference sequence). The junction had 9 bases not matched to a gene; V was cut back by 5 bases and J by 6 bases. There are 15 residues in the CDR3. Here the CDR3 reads CASSPLASGFNEQFF. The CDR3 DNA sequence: TGTGCCAGCAGCCCCTTAGCTAGCGGGTTCAATGAGCAGTTCTTC.

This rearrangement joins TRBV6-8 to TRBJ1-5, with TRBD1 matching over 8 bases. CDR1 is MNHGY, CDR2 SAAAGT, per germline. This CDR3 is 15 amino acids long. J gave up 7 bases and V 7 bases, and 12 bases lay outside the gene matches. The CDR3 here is CASTSRGTGTQPQHF. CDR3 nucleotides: TGTGCCAGCACCTCCAGGGGGACAGGTACCCAGCCCCAGCATTTT.

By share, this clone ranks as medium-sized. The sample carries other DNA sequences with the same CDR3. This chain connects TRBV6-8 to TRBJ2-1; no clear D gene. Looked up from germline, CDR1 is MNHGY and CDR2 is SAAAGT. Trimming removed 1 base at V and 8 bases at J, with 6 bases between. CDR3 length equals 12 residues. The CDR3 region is CASSYFADEQFF. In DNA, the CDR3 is TGTGCCAGCAGTTACTTTGCGGATGAGCAGTTCTTC.

The CDR3 sequence: CASSSGSANYGYTF. In nucleotides, the CDR3 is TGTGCCAGCAGCTCAGGGTCAGCTAACTATGGCTACACCTTC. V gene TRBV11-3 combines with J gene TRBJ1-2, with a weak D call TRBD1 (5 bases). Germline loops: CDR1 SGHNT, CDR2 YENEEA. This CDR3 has 14 residues. With 4 bases removed from V and 0 bases from J, the gap between germline ends came to 9 bases.

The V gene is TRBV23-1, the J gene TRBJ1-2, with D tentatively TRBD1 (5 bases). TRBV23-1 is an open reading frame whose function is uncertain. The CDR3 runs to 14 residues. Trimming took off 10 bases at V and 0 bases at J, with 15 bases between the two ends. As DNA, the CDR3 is TGCGCCACCCGAGAGACAGTCACTAACTATGGCTACACCTTC. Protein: CATRETVTNYGYTF.

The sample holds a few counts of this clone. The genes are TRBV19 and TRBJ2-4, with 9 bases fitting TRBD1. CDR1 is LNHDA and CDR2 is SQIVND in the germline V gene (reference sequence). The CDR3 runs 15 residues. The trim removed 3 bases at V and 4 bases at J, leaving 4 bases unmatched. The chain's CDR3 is CASSIPGTGKNIQYF. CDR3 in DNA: TGTGCCAGTAGTATTCCGGGGACAGGGAAAAACATTCAGTACTTC.

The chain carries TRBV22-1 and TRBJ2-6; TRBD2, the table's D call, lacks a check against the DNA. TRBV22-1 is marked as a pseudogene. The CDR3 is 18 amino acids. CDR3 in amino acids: CPGSSTRSEQSRANVLTF. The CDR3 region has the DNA TGTCCTGGGAGTTCGACCAGAAGCGAACAAAGTCGGGCCAACGTCCTGACTTTC.